Below are 10 T cell receptor beta chains sequenced from a single sample in a study of beta chain features in type 1 diabetes. TCRB transcripts that were expressed got sequenced, as all of the isolated RNA had been reverse transcribed. TCRdb's copy holds only in-frame clones and misses some; the assay was immunoSEQ multiplex PCR. This table holds 900,000 or so clones, roughly 16% found once. Sequenced sample: naive CD4+ T cells from blood. These receptors came from a woman under 30 in good health.

This clone occurred a few times. This chain uses TRBV7-9 with TRBJ1-2; the match to TRBD1 covers 7 bases. The junction had 9 bases not matched to a gene; V was cut back by 5 bases and J by 6 bases. CDR3 length: 14 amino acids. The germline CDR1 and CDR2 sequences are SEHNR and FQNEAQ (reference sequence). CDR3 sequence: CASSQGGVSDGYTF. The CDR3, as DNA: TGTGCCAGCAGCCAGGGGGGCGTAAGCGATGGCTACACCTTC.

V is TRBV2 and J is TRBJ1-5, with 8 bases matching TRBD1. Unmatched junction bases numbered 5, after V lost 5 bases and J lost 5 bases. CDR1 is SNHLY, CDR2 FYNNEI, per germline. CDR3 length equals 14 residues. The CDR3 region has the DNA TGTGCCAGCAGTTGGACAGGGCCCGATCAGCCCCAGCATTTT. Amino acids: CASSWTGPDQPQHF.

The chain has TRBV15 and TRBJ2-3; D assignment may be TRBD1 or TRBD2 (5 bases each). The length of the CDR3 is 14 residues. Germline values: CDR1 LNHNV, CDR2 YYDKDF (reference sequence). Trimming took off 4 bases at V and 6 bases at J, with 14 bases between the two ends. CDR3 sequence (DNA): TGTGCCACCAGCACACGGGACCCGGGGGATACGCAGTATTTT. This gives the protein CATSTRDPGDTQYF.

This clone appeared a few times. The rearrangement joins TRBV28 to TRBJ1-2; TRBD1 agrees at 7 bases. The CDR3 has 14 residues. Germline V lookup: CDR1 MDHEN, CDR2 SYDVKM. The trim removed 3 bases at V and 4 bases at J, leaving 5 bases unmatched. The DNA for the CDR3 is TGTGCCAGCAGTTTTGAGGGACAGAGCTATGGCTACACCTTC. Encoded protein: CASSFEGQSYGYTF.

The gene calls are TRBV29-1 and TRBJ2-2, with D hard to call. V gave up 6 bases and J gave up 4 bases, with 12 bases separating them. CDR3 size: 13 residues. Germline V gives CDR1 SQVTM, CDR2 ANQGSEA. The CDR3, as DNA: TGCAGCGTGACCAGGACGCTCACCGGGGAGCTGTTTTTT. Its translation: CSVTRTLTGELFF.

The chain links TRBV5-6 to TRBJ1-4; D remains unclear. Trimming took off 1 base at V and 7 bases at J, with 8 bases between the two ends. Germline assignment: CDR1 SGHDT and CDR2 YYEEEE. CDR3 length: 13 residues. CDR3 loop: CASSLRMGEKLFF. In nucleotides, the CDR3 is TGTGCCAGCAGCTTGAGGATGGGTGAAAAACTGTTTTTT. The entire variable domain, with the rest obtained from reference TRBV5-6 and TRBJ1-4, is as follows: DAGVTQSPTHLIKTRGQQVTLRCSPKSGHDTVSWYQQALGQGPQFIFQYYEEEERQRGNFPDRFSGHQFPNYSSELNVNALLLGDSALYLCASSLRMGEKLFFGSGTQLSVL.

CDR3 bases: TGTGCCAGCAGCTTGGCGCCCGGATTACAAGAGACCCAGTACTTC. Translation: CASSLAPGLQETQYF. The chain employs TRBV7-3 and TRBJ2-5; the D is unclear. The CDR3 consists of 15 residues. Trimming left V 3 bases short and J 2 bases short, with 13 bases between. Germline V gene sequence: CDR1 SGHTA, CDR2 FQGTGA.

This clone was found many times. This rearrangement joins TRBV21-1 to TRBJ2-1; the listed D gene, TRBD2, was not tested against the DNA. TRBV21-1 constitutes a pseudogene. This CDR3 contains 20 residues. Written as DNA, the CDR3 is TGTGCCAGCAGCAAACCAATAGCGGGAGGGCCTAAAGGGGCTTCAGATGAGCAGTTCTTC. The encoded protein is CASSKPIAGGPKGASDEQFF.

This clone showed up just a few times. CDR3 region: CAISESKARGKPQYF. Here the CDR3 DNA reads TGTGCCATCAGTGAGTCGAAGGCCAGGGGTAAGCCCCAGTACTTC. The rearrangement links TRBV10-3 to TRBJ2-5; possibly TRBD1 for D (6 bases). V was cut by 0 bases and J by 9 bases, with 17 bases left in between. Germline CDR1 is ENHRY and CDR2 is SYGVKD. The CDR3 has 15 residues.

This clone was picked up one time. The chain links TRBV5-5 to TRBJ2-5; D remains unclear. Germline V gene lookup returns CDR1 SGHKS and CDR2 YYEKEE (reference sequence). Trimming stripped 0 bases from V and 2 bases from J, with 2 bases between. The CDR3 is 12 amino acids. This CDR3 reads CASSLGQETQYF. CDR3 DNA sequence: TGTGCCAGCAGCTTGGGACAAGAGACCCAGTACTTC.